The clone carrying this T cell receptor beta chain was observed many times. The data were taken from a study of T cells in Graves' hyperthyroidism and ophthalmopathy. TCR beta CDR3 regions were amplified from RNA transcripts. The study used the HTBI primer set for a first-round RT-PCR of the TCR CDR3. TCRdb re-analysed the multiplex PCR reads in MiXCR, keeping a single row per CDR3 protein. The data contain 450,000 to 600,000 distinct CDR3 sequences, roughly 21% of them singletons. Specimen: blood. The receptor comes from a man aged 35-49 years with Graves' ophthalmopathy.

CDR3 region: CASRRQGTEAFF. CDR3 in DNA: TGTGCCAGCAGACGACAGGGCACCGAAGCTTTCTTT. This chain uses TRBV2 with TRBJ1-1, with 7 bases lining up with TRBD1. This CDR3 contains 12 residues. Germline V gene data show CDR1 as SNHLY and CDR2 as FYNNEI. V gave up 6 bases and J gave up 8 bases; unmatched junction bases: 6.